One T cell receptor (beta chain) is described in this entry. The CDR3 runs 14 residues. The V end lost 1 base, the J end lost 4 bases, and 10 bases lay between the germline ends. CDR1 is SGHTA and CDR2 is FQGNSA in the germline V gene. These data come from a study of OX40 agonist ivuxolimab in advanced cancers. Clones were read by immunoSEQ multiplex PCR, and TCRdb kept only the in-frame ones, dropping some. The table lists about 86,000 clones, about 89% of them singletons. This sequence was found in an adult with an advanced solid tumor such as melanoma, head and neck, liver or kidney cancer. The material sequenced was CD4+ or CD8+ T cells sorted from blood, taken in a trial of the OX40 agonist ivuxolimab. The rearrangement links TRBV7-2 to TRBJ1-1; D unresolved. CDR3 bases: TGTGCCAGCAGCTTAGGGGGAGATCGCACTGAAGCTTTCTTT. This gives the protein CASSLGGDRTEAFF.